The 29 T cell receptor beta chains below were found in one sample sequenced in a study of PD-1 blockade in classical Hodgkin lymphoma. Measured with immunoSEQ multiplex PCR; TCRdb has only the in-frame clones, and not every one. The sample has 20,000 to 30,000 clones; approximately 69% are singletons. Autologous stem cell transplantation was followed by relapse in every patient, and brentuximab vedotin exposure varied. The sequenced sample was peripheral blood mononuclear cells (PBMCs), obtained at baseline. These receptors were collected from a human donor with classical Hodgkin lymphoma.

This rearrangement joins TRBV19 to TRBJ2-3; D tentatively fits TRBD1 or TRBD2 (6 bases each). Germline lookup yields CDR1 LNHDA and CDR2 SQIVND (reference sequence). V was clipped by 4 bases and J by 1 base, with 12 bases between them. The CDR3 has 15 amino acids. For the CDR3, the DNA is TGTGCCAGTAGTAGGAGGGGGGACCGCACAGATACGCAGTATTTT. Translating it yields CASSRRGDRTDTQYF.

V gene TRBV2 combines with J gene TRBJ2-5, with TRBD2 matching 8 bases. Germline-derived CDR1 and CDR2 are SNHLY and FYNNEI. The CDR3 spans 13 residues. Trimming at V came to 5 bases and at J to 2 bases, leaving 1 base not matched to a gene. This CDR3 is CASSRGGQETQYF. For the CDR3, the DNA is TGTGCCAGCAGTCGCGGGGGGCAAGAGACCCAGTACTTC.

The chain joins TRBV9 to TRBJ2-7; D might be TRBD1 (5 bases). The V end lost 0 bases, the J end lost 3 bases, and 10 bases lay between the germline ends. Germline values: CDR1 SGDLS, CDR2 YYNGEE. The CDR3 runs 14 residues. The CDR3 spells CASSVEVRDYEQYF. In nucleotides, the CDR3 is TGTGCCAGCAGCGTAGAGGTCAGGGACTACGAGCAGTACTTC. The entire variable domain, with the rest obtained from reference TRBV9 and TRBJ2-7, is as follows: DSGVTQTPKHLITATGQRVTLRCSPRSGDLSVYWYQQSLDQGLQFLIQYYNGEERAKGNILERFSAQQFPDLHSELNLSSLELGDSALYFCASSVEVRDYEQYFGPGTRLTVT.

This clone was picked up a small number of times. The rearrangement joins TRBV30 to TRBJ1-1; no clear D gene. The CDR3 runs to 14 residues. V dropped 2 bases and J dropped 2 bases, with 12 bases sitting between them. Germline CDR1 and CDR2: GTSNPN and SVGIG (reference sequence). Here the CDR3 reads CAWSLSFLNTEAFF. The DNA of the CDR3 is TGTGCCTGGAGTTTGAGTTTCCTTAACACTGAAGCTTTCTTT. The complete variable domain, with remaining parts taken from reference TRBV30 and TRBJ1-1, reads SQTIHQWPATLVQPVGSPLSLECTVEGTSNPNLYWYRQAAGRGLQLLFYSVGIGQISSEVPQNLSASRPQDRQFILSSKKLLLSDSGFYLCAWSLSFLNTEAFFGQGTRLTVV.

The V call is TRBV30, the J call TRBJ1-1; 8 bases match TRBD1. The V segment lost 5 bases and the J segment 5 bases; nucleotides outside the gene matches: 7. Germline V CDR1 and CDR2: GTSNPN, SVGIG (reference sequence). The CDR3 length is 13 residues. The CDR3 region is CAWDGQGLTEAFF. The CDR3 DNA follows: TGTGCCTGGGATGGACAGGGACTGACTGAAGCTTTCTTT.

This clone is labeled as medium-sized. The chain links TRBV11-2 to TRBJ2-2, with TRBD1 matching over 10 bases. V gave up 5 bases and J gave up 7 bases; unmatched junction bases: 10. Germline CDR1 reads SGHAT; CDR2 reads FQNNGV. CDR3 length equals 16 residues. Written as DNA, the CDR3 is TGTGCCAGCAGCCCCTCCGTGACAGGGGGCCTCGGGGAGCTGTTTTTT. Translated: CASSPSVTGGLGELFF.

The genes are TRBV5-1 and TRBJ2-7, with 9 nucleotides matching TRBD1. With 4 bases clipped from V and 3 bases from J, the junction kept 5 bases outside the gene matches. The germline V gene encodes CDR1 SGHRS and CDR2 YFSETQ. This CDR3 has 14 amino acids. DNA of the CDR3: TGCGCCAGCAGCATAGACAGGGGGTTCTACGAGCAGTACTTC. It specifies CASSIDRGFYEQYF.

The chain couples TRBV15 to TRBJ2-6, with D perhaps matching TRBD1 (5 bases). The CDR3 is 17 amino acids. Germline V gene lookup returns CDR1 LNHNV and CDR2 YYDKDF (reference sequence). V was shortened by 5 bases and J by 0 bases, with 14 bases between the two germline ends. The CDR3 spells CATSRSRQISGANVLTF. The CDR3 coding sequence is TGTGCCACCAGCCGATCCCGACAGATCTCTGGGGCCAACGTCCTGACTTTC.

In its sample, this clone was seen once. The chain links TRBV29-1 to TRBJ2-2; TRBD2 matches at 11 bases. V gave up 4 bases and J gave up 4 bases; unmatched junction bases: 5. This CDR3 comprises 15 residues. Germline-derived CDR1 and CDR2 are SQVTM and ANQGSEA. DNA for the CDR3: TGCAGCGTTGTAGCGGGGGGGCGAAGCACCGGGGAGCTGTTTTTT. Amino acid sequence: CSVVAGGRSTGELFF.

The CDR3 loop reads CASSGDSVINQPQHF. The CDR3 nucleotides read TGTGCCAGCAGTGGGGACAGTGTGATCAATCAGCCCCAGCATTTT. The V and J genes are TRBV2 and TRBJ1-5; 7 positions agree with TRBD1. Unmatched junction bases numbered 6, after V lost 4 bases and J lost 3 bases. The CDR3 runs to 15 residues. Germline lookup yields CDR1 SNHLY and CDR2 FYNNEI.

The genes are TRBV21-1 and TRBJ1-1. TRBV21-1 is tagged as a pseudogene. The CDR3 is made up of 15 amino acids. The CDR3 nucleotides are TGTGCCAGCAGCAGGGAGGGGACGGGGAACACTGAAGCTTTCTTT. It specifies CASSREGTGNTEAFF.

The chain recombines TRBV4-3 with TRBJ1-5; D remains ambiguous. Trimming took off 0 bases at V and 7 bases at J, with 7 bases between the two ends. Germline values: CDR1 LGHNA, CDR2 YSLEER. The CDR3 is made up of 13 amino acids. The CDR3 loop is CASSQDRHQPQHF. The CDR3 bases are TGCGCCAGCAGCCAAGATCGACACCAGCCCCAGCATTTT.

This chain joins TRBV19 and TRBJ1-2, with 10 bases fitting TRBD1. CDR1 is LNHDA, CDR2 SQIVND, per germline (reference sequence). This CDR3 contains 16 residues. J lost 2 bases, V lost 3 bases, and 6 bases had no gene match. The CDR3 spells CASSISTGQGNYGYTF. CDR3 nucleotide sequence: TGTGCCAGTAGTATTAGTACGGGACAGGGGAACTATGGCTACACCTTC.

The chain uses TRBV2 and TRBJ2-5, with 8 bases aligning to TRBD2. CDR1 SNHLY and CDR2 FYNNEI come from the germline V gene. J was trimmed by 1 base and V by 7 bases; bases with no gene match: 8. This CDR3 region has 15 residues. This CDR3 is CASNPSGLLQETQYF. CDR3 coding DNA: TGTGCCAGCAATCCTAGCGGGCTCCTCCAAGAGACCCAGTACTTC.

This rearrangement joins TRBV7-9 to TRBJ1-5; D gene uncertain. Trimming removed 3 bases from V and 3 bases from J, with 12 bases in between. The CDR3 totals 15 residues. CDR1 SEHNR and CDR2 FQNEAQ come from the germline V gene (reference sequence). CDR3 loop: CASSFGREANQPQHF. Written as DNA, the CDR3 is TGTGCCAGCAGCTTCGGGAGGGAGGCCAATCAGCCCCAGCATTTT.

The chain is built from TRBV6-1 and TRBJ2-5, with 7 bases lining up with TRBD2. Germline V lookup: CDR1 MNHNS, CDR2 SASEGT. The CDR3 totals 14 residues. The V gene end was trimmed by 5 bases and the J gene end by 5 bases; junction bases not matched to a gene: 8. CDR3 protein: CASSPWGEGETQYF. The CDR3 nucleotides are TGTGCCAGCAGTCCTTGGGGGGAGGGGGAGACCCAGTACTTC.

CDR3: CASFGTGPIYGYTF. The CDR3 region has the DNA TGTGCCAGCTTCGGGACAGGGCCGATCTATGGCTACACCTTC. The chain combines TRBV27 with TRBJ1-2, with 9 bases matching TRBD1. The J segment lost 4 bases and the V segment lost 8 bases, leaving 8 bases of the junction unmatched. Germline values: CDR1 MNHEY, CDR2 SMNVEV (reference sequence). CDR3 length: 14 residues.

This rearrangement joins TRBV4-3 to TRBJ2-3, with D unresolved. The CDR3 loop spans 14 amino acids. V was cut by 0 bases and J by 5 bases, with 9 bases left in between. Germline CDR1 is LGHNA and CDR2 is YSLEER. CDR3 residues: CASSQDIVLDTQYF. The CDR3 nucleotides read TGCGCCAGCAGCCAAGACATCGTATTAGATACGCAGTATTTT.

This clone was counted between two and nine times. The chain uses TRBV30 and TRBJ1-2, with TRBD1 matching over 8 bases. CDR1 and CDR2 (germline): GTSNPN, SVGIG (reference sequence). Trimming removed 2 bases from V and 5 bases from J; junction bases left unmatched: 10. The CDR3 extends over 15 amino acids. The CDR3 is CAWSRWTGTMYGYTF. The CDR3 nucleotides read TGTGCCTGGAGTAGATGGACAGGGACCATGTATGGCTACACCTTC.

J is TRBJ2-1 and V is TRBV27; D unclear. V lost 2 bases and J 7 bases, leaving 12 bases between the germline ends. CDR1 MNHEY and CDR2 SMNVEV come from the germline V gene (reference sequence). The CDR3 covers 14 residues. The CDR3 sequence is CASSLGLHKNEQFF. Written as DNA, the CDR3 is TGTGCCAGCAGTTTAGGGCTACATAAGAATGAGCAGTTCTTC.

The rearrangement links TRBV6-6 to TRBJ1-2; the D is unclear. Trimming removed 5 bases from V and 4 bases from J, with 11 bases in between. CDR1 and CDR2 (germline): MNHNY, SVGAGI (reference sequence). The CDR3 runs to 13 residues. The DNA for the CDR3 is TGTGCCAGCAGTCAAACGGTGAGCTATGGCTACACCTTC. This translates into CASSQTVSYGYTF.

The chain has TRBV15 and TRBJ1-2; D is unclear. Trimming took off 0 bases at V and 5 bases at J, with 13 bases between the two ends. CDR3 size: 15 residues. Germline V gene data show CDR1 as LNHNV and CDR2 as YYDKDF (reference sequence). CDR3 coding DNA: TGTGCCACCAGCAGAGAAAAAGGATTGTCATATGGCTACACCTTC. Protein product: CATSREKGLSYGYTF.

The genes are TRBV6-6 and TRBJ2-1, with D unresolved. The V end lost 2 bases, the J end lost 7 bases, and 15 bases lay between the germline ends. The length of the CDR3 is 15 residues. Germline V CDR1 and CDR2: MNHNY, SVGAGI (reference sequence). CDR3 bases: TGTGCCAGCAGTTACGGCGTGGGGTCCGGGAATGAGCAGTTCTTC. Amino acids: CASSYGVGSGNEQFF.

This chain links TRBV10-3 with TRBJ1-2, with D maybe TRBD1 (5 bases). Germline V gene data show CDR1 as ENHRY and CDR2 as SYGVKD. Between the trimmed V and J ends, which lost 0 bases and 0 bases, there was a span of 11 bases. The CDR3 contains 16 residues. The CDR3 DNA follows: TGTGCCATCAGTGAGTCTTACGGGGGAGCTAACTATGGCTACACCTTC. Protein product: CAISESYGGANYGYTF.

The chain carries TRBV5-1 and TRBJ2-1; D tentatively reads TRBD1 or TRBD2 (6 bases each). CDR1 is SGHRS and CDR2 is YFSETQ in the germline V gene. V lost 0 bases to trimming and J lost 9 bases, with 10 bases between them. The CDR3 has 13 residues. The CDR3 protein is CASSLDGGGEQFF. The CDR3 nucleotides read TGCGCCAGCAGCTTGGACGGGGGCGGTGAGCAGTTCTTC. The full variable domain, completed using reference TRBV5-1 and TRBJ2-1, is KAGVTQTPRYLIKTRGQQVTLSCSPISGHRSVSWYQQTPGQGLQFLFEYFSETQRNKGNFPGRFSGRQFSNSRSEMNVSTLELGDSALYLCASSLDGGGEQFFGPGTRLTVL.

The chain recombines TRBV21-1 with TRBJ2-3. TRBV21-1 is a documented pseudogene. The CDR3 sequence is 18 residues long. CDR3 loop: CASSNNKGPRSSTDTQYF. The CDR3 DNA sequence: TGTGCCAGCAGCAATAATAAGGGTCCACGGTCTTCCACAGATACGCAGTATTTT.

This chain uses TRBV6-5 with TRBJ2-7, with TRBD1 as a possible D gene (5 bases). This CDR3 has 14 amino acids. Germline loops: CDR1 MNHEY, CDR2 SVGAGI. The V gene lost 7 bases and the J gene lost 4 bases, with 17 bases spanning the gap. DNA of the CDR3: TGTGCCAGCACCAAAGGGGCAGGGTATTACGAGCAGTACTTC. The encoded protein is CASTKGAGYYEQYF.

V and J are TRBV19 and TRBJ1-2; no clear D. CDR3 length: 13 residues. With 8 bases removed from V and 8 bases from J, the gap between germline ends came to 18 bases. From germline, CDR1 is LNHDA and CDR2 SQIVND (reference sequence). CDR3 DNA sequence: TGTGCCAGTTCGGTCACAAGGGCGGAAGGCTACACCTTC. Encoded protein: CASSVTRAEGYTF.

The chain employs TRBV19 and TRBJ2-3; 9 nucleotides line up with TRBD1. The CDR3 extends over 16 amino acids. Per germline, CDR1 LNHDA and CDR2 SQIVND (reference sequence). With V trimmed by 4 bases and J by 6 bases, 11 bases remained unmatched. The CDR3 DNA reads TGTGCCAGTAGTACGCACGACAGGGGGGATCGCGATACGCAGTATTTT. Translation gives CASSTHDRGDRDTQYF.